The 32 T cell receptor beta chains below all came from one sample that was sequenced in a study of Tregs in tolerant kidney transplant recipients. Antigens for these TCRs are unknown. The method was immunoSEQ multiplex PCR; TCRdb's version includes in-frame clones alone and lacks a portion of them. The sample has more than 30,000 clones; 82% are singletons. What was sequenced was Tregs from blood cultured with allogeneic cells. Every receptor here comes from a human donor in good health.

The chain combines TRBV9 with TRBJ2-5, with unresolved D. Trimming removed 4 bases from V and 5 bases from J, with 12 bases in between. This CDR3 region has 13 residues. Looked up from germline, CDR1 is SGDLS and CDR2 is YYNGEE. The chain's CDR3 is CASSLVPSETQYF. CDR3 nucleotide sequence: TGTGCCAGCAGCCTAGTCCCAAGTGAGACCCAGTACTTC.

The V and J genes are TRBV18 and TRBJ2-3, with a tentative D call TRBD2 (6 bases). There are 16 residues in the CDR3. V gave up 3 bases and J gave up 1 base, with 14 bases separating them. Germline V lookup: CDR1 KGHSH, CDR2 LQKENI. The CDR3 coding sequence is TGTGCCAGCTCACCCCCTTGGGGGGTCCGCACAGATACGCAGTATTTT. It yields the protein CASSPPWGVRTDTQYF. Full variable domain (rest looked up from reference TRBV18 and TRBJ2-3): NAGVMQNPRHLVRRRGQEARLRCSPMKGHSHVYWYRQLPEEGLKFMVYLQKENIIDESGMPKERFSAEFPKEGPSILRIQQVVRGDSAAYFCASSPPWGVRTDTQYFGPGTRLTVL.

This clone was detected a few times. The chain has TRBV6-1 and TRBJ1-1; D call uncertain. The CDR3 covers 15 residues. CDR1 MNHNS and CDR2 SASEGT come from the germline V gene. Trimming cost V 4 bases and J 1 base, with 13 bases left between them. The DNA for the CDR3 is TGTGCCAGCAGTGTTCTCAGCAGGCAGAACACTGAAGCTTTCTTT. It is translated as CASSVLSRQNTEAFF.

The gene calls are TRBV6-5 and TRBJ2-7, with TRBD1 matching over 7 bases. V lost 10 bases and J lost 2; bases outside the gene matches: 5. The V gene's germline CDR1 is MNHEY and CDR2 SVGAGI. The length of the CDR3 is 12 residues. The CDR3 sequence is CATTGVTYEQYF. In DNA, the CDR3 is TGTGCCACCACAGGGGTCACCTACGAGCAGTACTTC.

This clone was counted a single time. This chain uses TRBV10-1 with TRBJ1-1; possible D gene TRBD1, 5 bases. The CDR3 extends over 14 amino acids. The V end lost 5 bases, the J end lost 5 bases, and 15 bases lay between the germline ends. CDR1 and CDR2 from the germline V gene are WNHNN and SYGVQD (reference sequence). The CDR3 nucleotides are TGCGCCAGCAGTTTTTATGGGGGGGGGACTGAAGCTTTCTTT. It codes for CASSFYGGGTEAFF.

The CDR3 sequence: CASSSTGARRRGYTF. CDR3 nucleotides: TGTGCCAGCAGCTCCACAGGGGCGCGCCGTCGCGGCTACACCTTC. The chain has TRBV7-9 and TRBJ1-2; 7 bases fit TRBD1. V gave up 4 bases and J gave up 8 bases; unmatched junction bases: 13. The V gene's germline CDR1 is SEHNR and CDR2 FQNEAQ (reference sequence). The CDR3 loop spans 15 amino acids.

The CDR3 nucleotides read TGTGCCAGCAGAAAACCCCGACCTGGGACAGCTTATGGCTACACCTTC. This codes for CASRKPRPGTAYGYTF. The gene calls are TRBV28 and TRBJ1-2; 7 bases align to TRBD1. The CDR3 has 16 amino acids. Trimming removed 6 bases from V and 5 bases from J; junction bases left unmatched: 15. CDR1 MDHEN and CDR2 SYDVKM come from the germline V gene.

The rearrangement joins TRBV29-1 to TRBJ2-4, with D possibly matching TRBD2 (5 bases). Trimming took 6 bases from V and 1 from J, leaving 10 bases between them. The CDR3 covers 13 residues. Germline-derived CDR1 and CDR2 are SQVTM and ANQGSEA. Written as DNA, the CDR3 is TGCAGCGTCCTTGAGGGCGCCAAAAACATTCAGTACTTC. Amino acid sequence: CSVLEGAKNIQYF.

This chain connects TRBV19 to TRBJ2-5; D might be TRBD2 (5 bases). CDR1 and CDR2 (germline): LNHDA, SQIVND (reference sequence). With 3 bases removed from V and 5 bases from J, the gap between germline ends came to 19 bases. There are 16 residues in the CDR3. Written as DNA, the CDR3 is TGTGCCAGTAGTATCTTCCAGGTCGGGGTCGGGGAGACCCAGTACTTC. Translated, it gives CASSIFQVGVGETQYF.

The chain uses TRBV5-6 and TRBJ2-1, with D unresolved. This CDR3 region has 14 residues. Trimming stripped 4 bases from V and 4 bases from J, with 12 bases between. CDR1 is SGHDT, CDR2 YYEEEE, per germline. CDR3: CASSPGATYNEQFF. CDR3 DNA: TGTGCCAGCAGCCCCGGCGCTACGTACAATGAGCAGTTCTTC. Using reference TRBV5-6 and TRBJ2-1 for the parts outside the CDR3, the full variable domain is DAGVTQSPTHLIKTRGQQVTLRCSPKSGHDTVSWYQQALGQGPQFIFQYYEEEERQRGNFPDRFSGHQFPNYSSELNVNALLLGDSALYLCASSPGATYNEQFFGPGTRLTVL.

The rearrangement uses TRBV30 and TRBJ1-6; D not certain. In germline, CDR1 is GTSNPN, CDR2 SVGIG (reference sequence). This CDR3 region has 15 residues. Deletions cut 0 bases from V and 4 bases from J, with 10 bases between. In nucleotides, the CDR3 is TGTGCCTGGAGTGTACCAAGTTTTTATAATTCACCCCTCCACTTT. As protein: CAWSVPSFYNSPLHF.

This chain's CDR3 is CASSPPGRRETQYF. Here the CDR3 DNA reads TGTGCCAGCTCACCACCAGGGCGGCGAGAGACCCAGTACTTC. V gene TRBV18 combines with J gene TRBJ2-5; D not resolved. This CDR3 region has 14 residues. Trimming stripped 0 bases from V and 4 bases from J, with 9 bases between. The germline CDR1 and CDR2 sequences are KGHSH and LQKENI.

The chain uses TRBV7-9 and TRBJ2-3, with 8 bases fitting TRBD2. The CDR3 extends over 14 amino acids. J gave up 6 bases and V 3 bases, and 5 bases lay outside the gene matches. The germline V gene has CDR1 SEHNR and CDR2 FQNEAQ (reference sequence). The chain's CDR3 is CASSFGGAHDTQYF. CDR3 bases: TGTGCCAGCAGCTTCGGGGGGGCCCACGATACGCAGTATTTT.

The chain has TRBV5-6 and TRBJ2-3; 9 bases line up with TRBD2. The CDR3 totals 16 residues. Losses at the gene ends were 0 bases for V and 5 bases for J; bases not matched to a gene: 7. Germline V gene lookup returns CDR1 SGHDT and CDR2 YYEEEE. CDR3 sequence reads: CASSLGTSVELDTQYF. DNA for the CDR3: TGTGCCAGCAGCTTGGGGACTAGCGTTGAGCTAGATACGCAGTATTTT.

The chain employs TRBV6-1 and TRBJ1-3; unclear D gene. Germline CDR1 and CDR2: MNHNS and SASEGT. V lost 6 bases and J 4 bases, leaving 13 bases between the germline ends. The CDR3 loop spans 14 amino acids. The CDR3 sequence: CASRPAGSGNTIYF. CDR3 sequence (DNA): TGTGCCAGCAGACCCGCAGGTTCCGGAAACACCATATATTTT.

The V call is TRBV7-3, the J call TRBJ1-1; D is possibly TRBD1 (5 bases). The CDR3 is 13 residues long. Germline V gives CDR1 SGHTA, CDR2 FQGTGA. With 2 bases removed from V and 11 bases from J, the gap between germline ends came to 15 bases. The CDR3 region has the DNA TGTGCCAGCAGCTTACCACAGGACGGTGGGGCTTTCTTT. Protein sequence: CASSLPQDGGAFF.

By share, this clone ranks as medium-sized. The chain couples TRBV7-2 to TRBJ1-2, with a tentative D call TRBD1 (6 bases). The CDR3 covers 13 residues. Trimming shortened V by 1 base and J by 7 bases, and 10 bases separated the two germline ends. Germline CDR1 is SGHTA and CDR2 is FQGNSA. The CDR3 spells CASSLDRDAGYTF. In DNA form, the CDR3 reads TGTGCCAGCAGCTTAGACAGGGACGCTGGCTACACCTTC. Supplemented by reference TRBV7-2 and TRBJ1-2, the full variable domain reads GAGVSQSPSNKVTEKGKDVELRCDPISGHTALYWYRQSLGQGLEFLIYFQGNSAPDKSGLPSDRFSAERTGGSVSTLTIQRTQQEDSAVYLCASSLDRDAGYTFGSGTRLTVV.

This clone was observed a few times. This chain connects TRBV5-1 to TRBJ2-1, with 11 positions matching TRBD1. This CDR3 contains 18 residues. The germline V gene encodes CDR1 SGHRS and CDR2 YFSETQ. V lost 0 bases and J lost 6; bases outside the gene matches: 11. This CDR3 is CASSLGRAYGTGGNEQFF. The CDR3 coding sequence is TGCGCCAGCAGCTTGGGCCGGGCATACGGGACAGGGGGCAATGAGCAGTTCTTC.

By share, this clone counts as medium-sized (0.01 to 0.1%). The chain employs TRBV19 and TRBJ2-7; 10 bases match TRBD1. The CDR3 is made up of 14 amino acids. J gave up 5 bases and V 9 bases, and 10 bases lay outside the gene matches. Germline V gene sequence: CDR1 LNHDA, CDR2 SQIVND (reference sequence). CDR3 DNA: TGTGCCAGCCAACCGACAGGGGGCGCGGACGAGCAGTACTTC. It encodes CASQPTGGADEQYF.

V gene TRBV13 combines with J gene TRBJ2-5; tentative D call: TRBD2 (6 bases). This CDR3 comprises 18 residues. Per the germline V gene, CDR1 is PRHDT and CDR2 is FYEKMQ (reference sequence). The V end was cut by 2 bases, the J end by 5 bases, with 24 bases between. The CDR3 loop is CASSLSGPGSSTGETQYF. As DNA, the CDR3 is TGTGCCAGCAGCTTAAGCGGCCCCGGGAGTAGCACCGGGGAGACCCAGTACTTC.

The CDR3 DNA reads TGTGCCAGCAGAGGATGGGTAAGGACTGAAGCTTTCTTT. Translation gives CASRGWVRTEAFF. The J gene is TRBJ1-1, the V gene TRBV6-5; D gene ambiguous. Between the trimmed V and J ends, which lost 6 bases and 5 bases, there was a span of 13 bases. CDR1 MNHEY and CDR2 SVGAGI come from the germline V gene. The CDR3 is 13 residues long.

This chain uses TRBV25-1 with TRBJ1-6; D may be TRBD1 (5 bases). CDR3 length: 17 residues. V was cut by 6 bases and J by 7 bases, with 22 bases left in between. The germline V gene encodes CDR1 MGHDK and CDR2 SYGVNS. CDR3 coding DNA: TGTGCCAGCAGCCCCCCTGGGACGGAGTTTCTGAATTCACCCCTCCACTTT. This sequence encodes CASSPPGTEFLNSPLHF.

This rearrangement joins TRBV11-1 to TRBJ2-3; no firm D call. V lost 4 bases and J lost 6, with 17 bases in between. CDR1 and CDR2 from the germline V gene are SGHAT and FQDESV (reference sequence). The CDR3 length is 15 residues. The CDR3 here is CASSSKLPGRDTQYF. CDR3 bases: TGTGCCAGCAGCTCTAAACTCCCCGGGCGGGATACGCAGTATTTT.

This chain links TRBV7-3 with TRBJ2-3; 12 nucleotides agree with TRBD2. This CDR3 region has 17 residues. The germline V gene encodes CDR1 SGHTA and CDR2 FQGTGA. J lost 2 bases, V lost 5 bases, and 8 bases had no gene match. Here the CDR3 DNA reads TGTGCCAGCAGCCCCAGACTAGCGGGAGTCGACACAGATACGCAGTATTTT. It yields the protein CASSPRLAGVDTDTQYF.

This chain uses TRBV25-1 with TRBJ2-1; 12 bases agree with TRBD2. Germline values: CDR1 MGHDK, CDR2 SYGVNS. Unmatched junction bases numbered 12, after V lost 6 bases and J lost 9 bases. The CDR3 consists of 16 residues. CDR3: CASSHSTSGRWGEQFF. The CDR3, as DNA: TGTGCCAGCAGCCACTCAACTAGCGGGAGGTGGGGTGAGCAGTTCTTC.

V and J are TRBV9 and TRBJ2-3; D not certain. The germline V gene has CDR1 SGDLS and CDR2 YYNGEE. The CDR3 is made up of 16 amino acids. Trimming left V 0 bases short and J 4 bases short, with 15 bases between. The CDR3 loop reads CASSVGVTGTADTQYF. DNA for the CDR3: TGTGCCAGCAGCGTAGGAGTGACGGGTACGGCAGATACGCAGTATTTT.

This chain joins TRBV11-3 and TRBJ2-7, with D perhaps TRBD1 or TRBD2 (5 bases each). The germline V and J ends were trimmed by 2 bases and 7 bases, with 15 bases remaining between them. Germline CDR1 and CDR2: SGHNT and YENEEA. The CDR3 consists of 14 residues. CDR3 sequence (DNA): TGTGCCAGCAGCTTACATGGGGGTTTGGTGGAGCAGTACTTC. Protein product: CASSLHGGLVEQYF.

The V gene is TRBV6-6, the J gene TRBJ2-1; 7 bases match TRBD1. The CDR3 has 15 residues. Trimming at V came to 0 bases and at J to 5 bases, leaving 4 bases not matched to a gene. Looked up from germline, CDR1 is MNHNY and CDR2 is SVGAGI (reference sequence). The CDR3 sequence is CASSYSGGVDNEQFF. As DNA, the CDR3 is TGTGCCAGCAGTTACTCAGGGGGCGTCGACAATGAGCAGTTCTTC.

This clone was recorded once. The genes are TRBV2 and TRBJ2-5; D call uncertain. CDR1 SNHLY and CDR2 FYNNEI come from the germline V gene. V gave up 7 bases and J gave up 8 bases, with 14 bases separating them. CDR3 length equals 12 residues. CDR3 protein: CASNDPPGTQYF. CDR3 DNA sequence: TGTGCCAGCAATGACCCACCCGGCACCCAGTACTTC.

The chain combines TRBV19 with TRBJ2-7; 10 bases are shared with TRBD1. Germline lookup yields CDR1 LNHDA and CDR2 SQIVND (reference sequence). The V segment lost 6 bases and the J segment 4 bases; nucleotides outside the gene matches: 9. There are 15 residues in the CDR3. The CDR3 region is CASRIIGTGVYEQYF. For the CDR3, the DNA is TGTGCCAGTAGAATTATCGGGACAGGGGTATACGAGCAGTACTTC.

The rearrangement joins TRBV18 to TRBJ1-1; D not certain. CDR3 length: 15 amino acids. Trimming stripped 5 bases from V and 3 bases from J, with 16 bases between. CDR1 KGHSH and CDR2 LQKENI come from the germline V gene. CDR3 in amino acids: CASSTTATGHTEAFF. CDR3 nucleotide sequence: TGTGCCAGCTCAACCACAGCGACCGGGCACACTGAAGCTTTCTTT.

The rearrangement uses TRBV29-1 and TRBJ1-2; D is unclear. Germline V CDR1 and CDR2: SQVTM, ANQGSEA. This CDR3 spans 13 amino acids. Trimming took 1 base from V and 12 from J, leaving 18 bases between them. In nucleotides, the CDR3 is TGCAGCGTTGAAGGGGAAACTTTTTTATCTAACACCTTC. Translated, it gives CSVEGETFLSNTF.